This T cell receptor (beta chain) originates from a study of beta chain features in type 1 diabetes (dated by TCRdb to 2017 to 2018). Context from the whole study: Mean age, gender distribution, total cell number and subset yield were not different between patients and healthy donors. The study compared TCRB repertoires of sorted circulating CD4+ T cell subsets between recently diagnosed type 1 diabetes patients and matched healthy donors. A total of roughly 99,000,000 sorted cells were examined across all samples, and the number of cells per subset was strongly correlated with RNA yield. Naive and central memory subsets were obtained from all 30 or so donors, but regulatory and stem cell-like memory subsets were isolated from only 8 patients and roughly eight healthy donors.

The High Capacity cDNA Reverse Transcription Kit was used to reverse transcribe all of the isolated RNA, meaning that expressed TCRB transcripts were what got sequenced. Naive, central memory and regulatory T cell samples underwent deep immunoSEQ sequencing, averaging roughly 3.3 million total reads per sample. After sorted cells were lysed in RLT buffer, RNA was extracted with DNase-treated RNeasy Micro or Mini kits, with the choice depending on cell number. Each cell subset was processed separately to prevent cross-contamination, with patient and healthy donor samples processed together. TCRB sequences were amplified from cDNA with the immunoSEQ multiplex PCR, producing 87-bp fragments spanning the CDR3 region. Amplicons were sequenced on the Illumina HiSeq platform. The authors processed their data as follows. Synthetic template baselines were used to correct PCR bias computationally, reads within Hamming distance 2 were collapsed, and singletons that could not be merged were discarded. Reads were aligned against IMGT to assign V, D and J genes, CDR3 length and insertions or deletions at six rearrangement sites. Within each subset, clonotype counts were normalized to the number of sorted cells before true diversity and Gini coefficients were calculated with the tcR R package. The overlap coefficient, calculated on TCRB nucleotide sequences, was used to quantify repertoire sharing. As a proxy for the pre-selection repertoire, out-of-frame TCRB sequences from naive cells were analyzed. What TCRdb holds here is the immuneACCESS table cut down to in-frame rearrangements. Part of the clones is not present; checked against another copy, under half of the missing clones reflect an unresolved V gene, and the others are unexplained. V and J calls and clone size follow that table, whereas D and trimming were derived from the DNA. For this sample there are fewer than 900,000 clones; about 17% appear just once. The ten largest clones represent 0.023% of the sample.

Regarding this clone: Its antigen target is currently unknown. No much larger clone is present one base from it, and per-base qualities are unavailable.

From each donor, a single peripheral blood sample of 95 to 150 mL on average was drawn into heparinised tubes. Naive, central memory, regulatory and stem cell-like memory CD4+ T cells were sorted on a BD FACSAria II using a panel including CD45RO, CCR7, CD25, CD127, CD95 and CD27. A purity above 98% was achieved for all sorted populations. PBMCs were isolated right away by Lymphoprep density gradient centrifugation and were stained directly, without culture. To minimize batch effects, samples were stained and sorted in pairs, one healthy donor with one patient per experiment. In the germline V gene, CDR1 corresponds to MNHEY and CDR2 to SVGAGI. The CDR3 holds 14 amino acids from the cysteine to the phenylalanine. The read is trimmed to its CDR3 DNA, 42 bases read in frame from base 1. V loses 8 bases of germline sequence and J loses 2 bases, and the interval between the two ends is 14 bases. Broad study findings and their caveats: Because the HLA sub-analyses included only small numbers of individuals, any influence of HLA type on TCRB rearrangement was left unresolved. Because cDNA was sequenced instead of genomic DNA, activated cells with high expression could be over-represented, although the groups did not differ in activation or CD3 levels. Fewer insertions and more nucleotide deletions at VDJ recombination sites were observed in patients with type 1 diabetes, implying thymic rearrangement abnormalities. In all four CD4+ subsets, TCRB CDR3 length was moderately but significantly shorter in type 1 diabetes patients. The naive, central memory and regulatory TCRB repertoires appeared to resemble one another more closely among patients than among healthy donors. Shorter templates might have been favored by PCR, but patient and control samples were amplified and corrected together, so both groups would have been affected equally by any skew.

Sequencing was done on a sample of naive CD4+ T cells from blood. What the cell subset or site label conveys for this sample: true naive CD4+ T cells. The chain is assembled from TRBV6-5 and TRBJ2-3; tentative D gene TRBD2, with 5 bases matching. This sequence was found in a woman aged 18-29 years in good health. The DNA reads as follows: TGTGCCAGCGGGAGCGTAGGCACCACAGATACGCAGTATTTT. This gives the protein CASGSVGTTDTQYF.